What follows are 27 T cell receptor beta chains derived from one specimen sequenced in a study of blood T cell repertoires in COVID-19. The protocol was immunoSEQ multiplex PCR, while the TCRdb copy is restricted to in-frame clones and leaves out a portion. Of under 300,000 clones detected, 70% to 75% appear once; the ten largest clones hold about 3.5%. The sequenced sample was peripheral blood. The source of these receptors is a woman older than 75 with acute or convalescent COVID-19.

The chain links TRBV3-1 (or the pseudogene TRBV3-2) to TRBJ1-6, with D maybe TRBD1 (5 bases). Germline V gene lookup returns CDR1 LGHDT and CDR2 YNNKEL (reference sequence). The CDR3 length is 15 residues. V was pared by 1 base and J by 10 bases, with 14 bases between. The CDR3 sequence is CASSQAGSGESPLHF. The CDR3 DNA sequence: TGTGCCAGCAGCCAAGCTGGGTCGGGGGAGTCACCCCTCCACTTT.

This clone has more than one count but fewer than ten. The chain employs TRBV13 and TRBJ2-2; 7 bases map to TRBD2. Germline V gives CDR1 PRHDT, CDR2 FYEKMQ (reference sequence). The V and J ends lost 4 bases and 6 bases, in that order; junction bases with no gene match: 11. There are 16 residues in the CDR3. CDR3 nucleotide sequence: TGTGCCAGCAGCTCACTAGCGAGGCCGGTCGCCGGGGAGCTGTTTTTT. Translated, it gives CASSSLARPVAGELFF.

The rearrangement uses TRBV11-3 and TRBJ1-2, with D perhaps matching TRBD1 (5 bases). Trimming left V 4 bases short and J 1 base short, with 10 bases between. Germline CDR1 is SGHNT and CDR2 is YENEEA. This CDR3 contains 14 residues. The CDR3 sequence is CASSSATGNYGYTF. The CDR3 DNA reads as TGTGCCAGCAGCTCAGCCACAGGTAACTATGGCTACACCTTC.

The rearrangement uses TRBV9 and TRBJ2-7, with D possibly matching TRBD2 (5 bases). The CDR3 has 16 residues. The germline CDR1 and CDR2 sequences are SGDLS and YYNGEE. Between the trimmed V and J ends, which lost 1 base and 2 bases, there was a span of 16 bases. The CDR3 is CASSVSYHAGAYEQYF. DNA for the CDR3: TGTGCCAGCAGCGTATCCTATCACGCCGGGGCCTACGAGCAGTACTTC.

This chain joins TRBV19 and TRBJ1-6; 9 bases agree with TRBD1. The CDR3 sequence is 13 residues long. Per germline, CDR1 LNHDA and CDR2 SQIVND (reference sequence). After removal of 11 bases from V and 7 bases from J, the junction contained 6 bases not matched to a gene. The CDR3 spells CACRTGVNSPLHF. The CDR3 DNA follows: TGTGCCTGCCGGACAGGGGTCAATTCACCCCTCCACTTT.

V is TRBV19 and J is TRBJ2-1; 13 positions agree with TRBD2. Trimming removed 3 bases from V and 1 base from J; junction bases left unmatched: 9. The germline V gene encodes CDR1 LNHDA and CDR2 SQIVND (reference sequence). This CDR3 spans 19 amino acids. DNA of the CDR3: TGTGCCAGTAGTATCTTGGGACTAGCGGGACAGCCTTCCTACAATGAGCAGTTCTTC. This translates into CASSILGLAGQPSYNEQFF.

CDR3 nucleotide sequence: TGTGCCAGTAGTGCAGACGGGGAGTACACTGAAGCTTTCTTT. Translated, it gives CASSADGEYTEAFF. The chain has TRBV19 and TRBJ1-1; D is ambiguous. Germline V lookup: CDR1 LNHDA, CDR2 SQIVND (reference sequence). The CDR3 contains 14 residues. V lost 5 bases and J lost 3, with 13 bases in between.

The chain links TRBV5-1 to TRBJ2-5; 9 bases are shared with TRBD1. The CDR3 extends over 16 amino acids. After removal of 4 bases from V and 5 bases from J, the junction contained 12 bases not matched to a gene. Germline assignment: CDR1 SGHRS and CDR2 YFSETQ. CDR3 DNA: TGCGCCAGCAGCACTAAACAGGGGGCTGTAACGGAGACCCAGTACTTC. Its translation: CASSTKQGAVTETQYF.

The gene calls are TRBV6-1 and TRBJ2-5; 8 bases are shared with TRBD1. The CDR3 is 19 amino acids. With 3 bases clipped from V and 5 bases from J, the junction kept 20 bases outside the gene matches. Per germline, CDR1 MNHNS and CDR2 SASEGT. DNA for the CDR3: TGTGCCAGCAGTGAGGGGGCAGGGGGCGTTATGTTGATTAGGGAGACCCAGTACTTC. Translated, it gives CASSEGAGGVMLIRETQYF.

With respect to this clone: One end of the junction varies from germline; a read error may be responsible. The chain carries TRBV7-2 and TRBJ2-3, with 12 nucleotides matching TRBD2. CDR1 is SGHTA and CDR2 is FQGNSA in the germline V gene. This CDR3 contains 16 residues. The CDR3 coding sequence is TGTGCCAGCAGCTCTCGCCCTTTCGGACTAGCGGGGCCTCCCCATTTT. Translating it yields CASSSRPFGLAGPPHF.

This sequence joins TRBV12-3 or TRBV12-4 and TRBJ1-1; D perhaps matches TRBD1 (6 bases). This CDR3 comprises 12 residues. The germline V and J ends were trimmed by 6 bases and 7 bases, with 12 bases remaining between them. DNA for the CDR3: TGTGCCAGCAGCGATCAGGGGTATGAAGCTTTCTTT. Translated: CASSDQGYEAFF.

The rearrangement uses TRBV29-1 and TRBJ1-1, with 8 bases identical to TRBD1. CDR3 size: 11 residues. CDR1 is SQVTM and CDR2 is ANQGSEA in the germline V gene. Trimming removed 5 bases from V and 8 bases from J; junction bases left unmatched: 4. CDR3 loop: CSVRQGAEAFF. The CDR3 nucleotides are TGCAGCGTTAGGCAGGGGGCCGAAGCTTTCTTT.

The chain has TRBV27 and TRBJ1-1; TRBD1 aligns across 8 bases. V shed 1 base, J shed 4 bases, and the junction held 14 bases outside the gene matches. The CDR3 covers 18 residues. Germline-derived CDR1 and CDR2 are MNHEY and SMNVEV (reference sequence). The CDR3, as DNA: TGTGCCAGCAGTTTATTAGACAGGGGTCCGGACCGGGTCACTGAAGCTTTCTTT. It translates to CASSLLDRGPDRVTEAFF.

The chain is built from TRBV5-1 and TRBJ1-5; perhaps TRBD1 as D (6 bases). In germline, CDR1 is SGHRS, CDR2 YFSETQ. The CDR3 is made up of 15 amino acids. The germline V and J ends were trimmed by 0 bases and 5 bases, with 12 bases remaining between them. Here the CDR3 reads CASSLGGGNDQPQHF. CDR3 DNA: TGCGCCAGCAGCTTGGGAGGGGGAAACGATCAGCCCCAGCATTTT. The whole variable domain, filled in from reference TRBV5-1 and TRBJ1-5, reads KAGVTQTPRYLIKTRGQQVTLSCSPISGHRSVSWYQQTPGQGLQFLFEYFSETQRNKGNFPGRFSGRQFSNSRSEMNVSTLELGDSALYLCASSLGGGNDQPQHFGDGTRLSIL.

The CDR3 DNA sequence: TGTGCCAGCAGTGATACAGACACTGAAGCTTTCTTT. Its protein product is CASSDTDTEAFF. V usage is TRBV2 and J usage is TRBJ1-1, with no clear D. The CDR3 is made up of 12 amino acids. V was trimmed by 3 bases and J by 3 bases, leaving 5 bases between them. CDR1 is SNHLY, CDR2 FYNNEI, per germline.

The J gene is TRBJ2-7, the V gene TRBV30; TRBD1 agrees at 10 bases. The germline V gene encodes CDR1 GTSNPN and CDR2 SVGIG (reference sequence). CDR3 length: 15 residues. The V segment lost 2 bases and the J segment 5 bases; nucleotides outside the gene matches: 9. CDR3 sequence (DNA): TGTGCCTGGAGTAGACGGGGACAGGGGACCCACGAGCAGTACTTC. This sequence encodes CAWSRRGQGTHEQYF.

The chain is built from TRBV5-1 and TRBJ2-2; D is unresolved. CDR1 and CDR2 from the germline V gene are SGHRS and YFSETQ. V was shortened by 4 bases and J by 5 bases, with 6 bases between the two germline ends. The CDR3 spans 12 residues. CDR3 amino acids: CASSPSTGELFF. The CDR3 DNA reads TGCGCCAGCAGCCCTAGTACCGGGGAGCTGTTTTTT.

The chain employs TRBV28 and TRBJ1-1; a possible D gene is TRBD1 (5 bases). Trimming took 3 bases from V and 7 from J, leaving 15 bases between them. The germline CDR1 and CDR2 sequences are MDHEN and SYDVKM. The CDR3 is 14 residues long. As DNA, the CDR3 is TGTGCCAGCAGTTTTCAAAGGGGCGGGGGTGAAGCTTTCTTT. It encodes CASSFQRGGGEAFF.

As DNA, the CDR3 is TGTGCCAGCAGTTCCTATCGGACAGGGGGCGACGAGCAGTACTTC. Its protein product is CASSSYRTGGDEQYF. The chain couples TRBV27 to TRBJ2-7; 11 bases map to TRBD1. Germline assignment: CDR1 MNHEY and CDR2 SMNVEV (reference sequence). J was trimmed by 5 bases and V by 4 bases; bases with no gene match: 7. CDR3 size: 15 residues.

The V and J genes are TRBV6-1 and TRBJ2-3; D ambiguous. The V gene lost 7 bases and the J gene lost 2 bases, with 13 bases spanning the gap. CDR1 is MNHNS, CDR2 SASEGT, per germline. The CDR3 is 14 residues long. CDR3 sequence (DNA): TGTGCCAGCATCGAGCAAGCCACCACAGATACGCAGTATTTT. Residues: CASIEQATTDTQYF.

The V call is TRBV5-1, the J call TRBJ2-1, with TRBD2 identical over 9 bases. This CDR3 has 16 residues. From germline, CDR1 is SGHRS and CDR2 YFSETQ. The junction had 15 bases not matched to a gene; V was cut back by 6 bases and J by 8 bases. The CDR3 loop reads CASTVNVAGALDEQFF. Written as DNA, the CDR3 is TGCGCCAGCACAGTTAACGTAGCGGGAGCCCTGGATGAGCAGTTCTTC.

The V gene is TRBV11-2, the J gene TRBJ2-7; D is unclear. CDR1 is SGHAT and CDR2 is FQNNGV in the germline V gene. The V gene lost 0 bases and the J gene lost 9 bases, with 6 bases spanning the gap. The CDR3 consists of 11 residues. CDR3 bases: TGTGCCAGCAGCTTAGATCGGGTGCAGTACTTC. It translates to CASSLDRVQYF.

The chain recombines TRBV18 with TRBJ1-2; 9 nucleotides match TRBD1. J lost 2 bases, V lost 3 bases, and 7 bases had no gene match. Germline V gene lookup returns CDR1 KGHSH and CDR2 LQKENI. This CDR3 has 16 residues. CDR3 coding DNA: TGTGCCAGCTCACCGGTTGTACAGGGGGCGAACTATGGCTACACCTTC. Residues: CASSPVVQGANYGYTF.

The rearrangement links TRBV5-4 to TRBJ2-3, with TRBD2 as a possible D gene (7 bases). This CDR3 region has 15 residues. The ends were cut back, 4 bases at V and 6 bases at J, with 18 bases in the middle. Germline CDR1 SGHNT, CDR2 YYREEE (reference sequence). This chain's CDR3 is CASSPGSWGGDTQYF. In DNA, the CDR3 is TGTGCCAGCAGCCCCGGTTCATGGGGGGGCGATACGCAGTATTTT.

J is TRBJ2-5 and V is TRBV4-2, with D perhaps TRBD2 (6 bases). The CDR3 totals 15 residues. Germline CDR1 is LGHNA and CDR2 is YNFKEQ. V dropped 4 bases and J dropped 4 bases, with 16 bases sitting between them. The CDR3 nucleotides are TGTGCCAGCAGCCCCTCGGGACTCAGCACAGAGACCCAGTACTTC. Its protein is CASSPSGLSTETQYF.

This chain connects TRBV10-3 to TRBJ2-5, with D possibly TRBD2 on 5 matching bases. Trimming removed 6 bases at V and 5 bases at J, with 19 bases between. The germline V gene encodes CDR1 ENHRY and CDR2 SYGVKD. CDR3 size: 15 residues. CDR3 loop: CAIRGSGTGSETQYF. The CDR3 DNA sequence: TGTGCCATCAGGGGAAGCGGAACTGGTAGCGAGACCCAGTACTTC.

This clone was found a few times. The chain links TRBV9 to TRBJ2-1; 7 nucleotides align to TRBD1. V trimming: 4 bases; J trimming: 4 bases; junction bases outside the gene matches: 8. Germline V gene sequence: CDR1 SGDLS, CDR2 YYNGEE. The CDR3 is made up of 15 amino acids. CDR3 nucleotide sequence: TGTGCCAGCAGCCCGCACGGGACAGTATACAATGAGCAGTTCTTC. Protein sequence: CASSPHGTVYNEQFF.